This T cell receptor (beta chain) was sequenced during a study of blood T cell repertoires in COVID-19. As for the study in general: Sources were T cells, B-cell-depleted T cells, or PBMCs; the material itself was cDNA or gDNA.

The junction had 3 bases not matched to a gene; V was cut back by 5 bases and J by 0 bases. The CDR3 contains 14 residues. The germline CDR1 and CDR2 sequences are SEHNR and FQNEAQ (reference sequence). Measured with immunoSEQ multiplex PCR; TCRdb has only the in-frame clones, and not every one. Of under 60,000 clones detected, about 83% appear once; the ten largest clones hold roughly 5.2%. The sample comprised peripheral blood. The TCR originated in a human donor in a cohort sampled during active COVID-19. V gene TRBV7-9 combines with J gene TRBJ1-2; 7 bases match TRBD1. Written as DNA, the CDR3 is TGTGCCAGCAGCGAGACAGGGACTAACTATGGCTACACCTTC. It is translated as CASSETGTNYGYTF.